This T cell receptor beta chain was captured in a study of blood T cells in healthy people across ages. Trimming removed 0 bases from V and 4 bases from J, with 13 bases in between. The CDR3 is 15 amino acids. CDR1 MGHRA and CDR2 YSYEKL come from the germline V gene. About this clonotype itself: The antigen is undetermined.

Whole-study findings and limits: Diversity figures derived from one million T cells were judged to underestimate the true value. Measured against age, TCR beta diversity per million T cells decreased in a roughly linear manner.

Alongside a J-beta primer mix, a sample-barcoded 5' primer served in a second PCR lasting roughly 7 to 11 cycles. The authors tagged each cDNA molecule using a template-switch adaptor with 12 random nucleotides. TCRdb reanalysed the 5' RACE reads using MiXCR and keeps one entry per CDR3 protein. Of approximately 800,000 distinct CDR3 sequences in the sample, nearly 60% are singletons; the top ten hold about 20%. The sequenced sample was blood. This sequence was found in a man aged 25 to 45 in good health. The chain uses TRBV4-1 and TRBJ2-7; tentatively, D is TRBD2 (5 bases). The CDR3: CASSQESGSPYEQYF. The DNA of the CDR3 is TGCGCCAGCAGCCAAGAAAGCGGCAGTCCTTACGAGCAGTACTTC.